This is a list of T cell receptor beta chains from one sample in a study of control samples from healthy donors and cancer patients. TCRdb's table, derived via immunoSEQ multiplex PCR, lists solely in-frame clones and lacks some. In the table there are about 120,000 clones, nearly 95% of which are singletons. Sequences were obtained from blood. All receptors come from a man aged 30-40 years in good health. Both conserved end residues are part of each CDR3. Fields, in order: CDR3 length, J gene, D gene, clone size, V gene, CDR3 protein, CDR3 DNA. A D gene is named only where the DNA matches it firmly. The size field is filled for only some rows; it gives once, few, many or a size class.

16 TRBJ2-6 NA NA TRBV5-1 CASSLLAPSGANVLTF TGCGCCAGCAGCTTACTAGCACCCTCTGGGGCCAACGTCCTGACTTTC
14 TRBJ2-3 NA once TRBV7-2 CASSLGFITDTQYF TGTGCCAGCAGCTTGGGCTTCATCACAGATACGCAGTATTTT
12 TRBJ1-5 NA NA TRBV29-1 CSVVVSNQPQHF TGCAGCGTTGTGGTGAGCAATCAGCCCCAGCATTTT
13 TRBJ1-1 NA NA TRBV9 CASTVYQNTEAFF TGTGCCAGCACCGTGTACCAGAACACTGAAGCTTTCTTT
14 TRBJ1-3 NA NA TRBV6-5 CASSLQHSGNTIYF TGTGCTAGCAGTCTACAGCACTCTGGAAACACCATATATTTT
13 TRBJ1-2 TRBD1 few TRBV7-2 CASSQQGAGGYTF TGTGCCAGCAGCCAACAGGGGGCGGGAGGCTACACCTTC
10 TRBJ2-5 NA NA TRBV9 CASARETQYF TGTGCCAGCGCCCGGGAGACCCAGTACTTC
16 TRBJ2-3 NA NA TRBV7-6 CASSLGYQAGTDTQYF TGTGCCAGCAGCTTAGGTTACCAGGCGGGCACAGATACGCAGTATTTT
13 TRBJ1-5 NA NA TRBV4-1 CASSQAENQPQHF TGCGCCAGCAGCCAAGCGGAGAATCAGCCCCAGCATTTT
14 TRBJ2-2 NA NA TRBV10-3 CAIQQHRVTGELFF TGTGCCATCCAGCAGCACAGGGTAACCGGGGAGCTGTTTTTT
17 TRBJ1-6 NA NA TRBV2 CASSGTLPAGYNSPLHF TGTGCCAGCAGTGGGACCTTACCAGCGGGTTATAATTCACCCCTCCACTTT
15 TRBJ1-1 TRBD1 NA TRBV27 CASSPRTGRNTEAFF TGTGCCAGCAGTCCTCGGACAGGAAGGAACACTGAAGCTTTCTTT
14 TRBJ1-1 TRBD1 NA TRBV7-9 CASSSQGADTEAFF TGTGCCAGCAGCTCCCAGGGGGCGGACACTGAAGCTTTCTTT
15 TRBJ2-7 NA NA TRBV14 CASSLGGVLSYEQYF TGTGCCAGCAGCCTAGGAGGGGTCCTTTCCTACGAGCAGTACTTC
18 TRBJ1-3 TRBD1 NA TRBV5-1 CASSLALRTGFSGNTIYF TGCGCCAGCAGCTTGGCCCTTAGGACAGGGTTTTCTGGAAACACCATATATTTT
20 TRBJ2-1 TRBD1 NA TRBV9 CASSANRDRATGGSYNEQFF TGTGCCAGCAGCGCAAACCGGGACAGGGCAACGGGGGGCTCCTACAATGAGCAGTTCTTC
14 TRBJ1-6 NA NA TRBV6-5 CASSHPRGNSPLHF TGTGCCAGCAGCCACCCCCGGGGGAATTCACCCCTCCACTTT
12 TRBJ1-4 NA NA TRBV28 CASSLTDEKLFF TGTGCCAGCAGTTTGACGGATGAAAAACTGTTTTTT
15 TRBJ1-5 NA NA TRBV5-1 CASSLGGNSNQPQHF TGCGCCAGCAGCTTGGGGGGAAATAGCAATCAGCCCCAGCATTTT
12 TRBJ1-2 NA NA TRBV27 CASSGGGTGYTF TGTGCCAGCAGTGGGGGGGGAACCGGCTACACCTTC
13 TRBJ1-1 TRBD1 NA TRBV9 CASSQGGPTEAFF TGTGCCAGCAGCCAAGGGGGCCCCACTGAAGCTTTCTTT
15 TRBJ2-1 TRBD2 once TRBV7-3 CASSLTGTSYYEQFF TGTGCCAGCAGCTTAACTGGGACTAGTTACTATGAGCAGTTCTTC
15 TRBJ1-4 TRBD1 NA TRBV6-5 CASGTGGMANEKLFF TGTGCCAGCGGGACAGGGGGTATGGCTAATGAAAAACTGTTTTTT
15 TRBJ1-5 NA NA TRBV3-1/TRBV3-2 CASSQDLGGTQPQHF TGTGCCAGCAGCCAAGATCTTGGGGGGACCCAGCCCCAGCATTTT
14 TRBJ1-5 NA NA TRBV5-5 CASSLGEVGQPQHF TGTGCCAGCAGCTTGGGGGAAGTTGGTCAGCCCCAGCATTTT
13 TRBJ1-2 NA NA TRBV7-2 CASSLAAVSGYTF TGTGCCAGCAGCTTAGCGGCGGTGAGTGGCTACACCTTC
14 TRBJ2-1 NA NA TRBV5-1 CASSQGGGYNEQFF TGCGCCAGCAGCCAGGGAGGGGGATACAATGAGCAGTTCTTC
16 TRBJ1-2 TRBD1 NA TRBV7-6 CASSPHRTGGYYGYTF TGTGCCAGCAGCCCCCATCGGACAGGGGGGTACTATGGCTACACCTTC
14 TRBJ1-2 TRBD1 NA TRBV2 CASSENRQGYGYTF TGTGCCAGCAGTGAAAACCGACAGGGCTATGGCTACACCTTC
13 TRBJ2-7 NA NA TRBV27 CASSLFLSYEQYF TGTGCCAGCAGTTTATTCCTCTCCTACGAGCAGTACTTC
10 TRBJ2-2 NA NA TRBV29-1 CSVSDGELFF TGCAGCGTTAGTGACGGGGAGCTGTTTTTT
12 TRBJ2-3 TRBD2 NA TRBV7-8 CASTGTTDTQYF TGTGCCAGCACCGGGACTACCGATACGCAGTATTTT
12 TRBJ2-7 NA once TRBV6-5 CASSYDRYEQYF TGTGCCAGCAGTTACGACCGATACGAGCAGTACTTC
14 TRBJ2-3 NA NA TRBV9 CASSVALSSDTQYF TGTGCCAGCAGCGTAGCACTGTCATCAGATACGCAGTATTTT
14 TRBJ2-7 TRBD1 once TRBV7-6 CASSLGTGVREQYF TGTGCCAGCAGCTTAGGGACAGGGGTCCGCGAGCAGTACTTC
15 TRBJ1-4 TRBD1 NA TRBV5-1 CASSLTGTGVEKLFF TGCGCCAGCAGCTTGACAGGGACAGGGGTCGAAAAACTGTTTTTT
13 TRBJ1-2 NA NA TRBV27 CASSWVRGGGYTF TGTGCCAGCAGTTGGGTGAGGGGGGGTGGCTACACCTTC
15 TRBJ2-3 TRBD2 NA TRBV10-1 CASSEMGRAGDTQYF TGCGCCAGCAGTGAGATGGGGAGGGCGGGAGATACGCAGTATTTT
15 TRBJ2-1 NA NA TRBV5-4 CASSFSPETYNEQFF TGTGCCAGCAGCTTTTCGCCAGAGACCTACAATGAGCAGTTCTTC
17 TRBJ1-3 NA once TRBV5-6 CASSLRTGPYSGNTIYF TGTGCCAGCAGCTTGAGGACTGGGCCTTACTCTGGAAACACCATATATTTT
16 TRBJ2-6 NA NA TRBV10-2 CASSEAGGAGANVLTF TGCGCCAGCAGTGAAGCCGGAGGGGCTGGGGCCAACGTCCTGACTTTC
15 TRBJ2-1 TRBD2 NA TRBV7-7 CASSTQRGAYNEQFF TGTGCCAGCAGCACCCAGCGGGGGGCCTACAATGAGCAGTTCTTC
15 TRBJ1-6 NA NA TRBV12-1 CASSFGPGLNSPLHF TGTGCCAGCAGCTTTGGGCCAGGGCTTAATTCACCCCTCCACTTT
17 TRBJ1-6 NA NA TRBV4-1 CASSQAGLSSYNSPLHF TGCGCCAGCAGCCAAGCAGGCCTTAGCTCCTATAATTCACCCCTCCACTTT
13 TRBJ2-7 NA NA TRBV6-2/TRBV6-3 CASSSVDFYEQYF TGTGCCAGCAGTTCCGTGGACTTCTACGAGCAGTACTTC
16 TRBJ1-3 NA NA TRBV5-1 CATTTSTGNSGNTIYF TGCGCCACGACGACCTCCACAGGGAACTCTGGAAACACCATATATTTT
14 TRBJ1-4 NA NA TRBV6-5 CASSRSFTNEKLFF TGTGCCAGCAGCCGGTCGTTCACTAATGAAAAACTGTTTTTT
15 TRBJ2-7 NA NA TRBV2 CASSPIGQGTSGQYF TGTGCCAGCAGCCCGATAGGGCAGGGGACAAGCGGGCAGTACTTC
13 TRBJ1-2 NA NA TRBV12-3/TRBV12-4 CASSLRQGSGYTF TGTGCCAGCAGTTTAAGGCAGGGTAGTGGCTACACCTTC
13 TRBJ2-7 NA NA TRBV6-5 CASGPGSSYEQYF TGTGCCAGCGGACCAGGGTCTTCCTACGAGCAGTACTTC
14 TRBJ1-5 NA NA TRBV27 CASGGVMANQPQHF TGTGCCAGCGGAGGGGTCATGGCTAATCAGCCCCAGCATTTT
13 TRBJ2-1 NA NA TRBV28 CASSWPTYNEQFF TGTGCCAGCAGTTGGCCGACCTACAATGAGCAGTTCTTC
16 TRBJ1-5 NA NA TRBV28 CASSLGGVGGGQPQHF TGTGCCAGCAGTTTAGGGGGTGTCGGGGGCGGGCAGCCCCAGCATTTT
14 TRBJ2-1 NA NA TRBV24-1 CATSVGQTYNEQFF TGTGCCACCAGTGTGGGGCAAACCTACAATGAGCAGTTCTTC
15 TRBJ1-6 TRBD1 NA TRBV6-5 CASRPQGAIWSPLHF TGTGCCAGCAGACCACAGGGGGCGATCTGGTCACCCCTCCACTTT